A single sample gave rise to the 20 T cell receptor beta chains below, sequenced in a study of low-dose radiotherapy and immunotherapy resistance in tumors. Both TCRalpha and TCRbeta chains were reverse transcribed with V-gene-specific primers. TCR amplification used 15 to 20 PCR cycles, a constant-region primer and a V-primer adapter. TCRdb reprocessed the reads with MiXCR, giving one entry per CDR3 protein. Of tens of thousands of distinct CDR3 sequences listed, less than 25% are singletons. Time point reported: after trial treatment. Sample treatment: LDRT plus nivolumab, ipilimumab, low-dose cyclophosphamide and aspirin (RACIN trial). Sample: PBMCs, taken after low-dose radiotherapy plus immunotherapy. These receptors originate from a female donor with ovarian cancer.

This clonotype was counted ten times or more. The chain joins TRBV3-1 to TRBJ2-7; weak D call: TRBD2 (5 bases). This CDR3 has 15 residues. V was shortened by 1 base and J by 5 bases, with 15 bases between the two germline ends. CDR1 and CDR2 from the germline V gene are LGHDT and YNNKEL (reference sequence). The CDR3 bases are TGTGCCAGCAGCCAAGTAGAGCGGACGCCTGACGAGCAGTACTTC. This translates into CASSQVERTPDEQYF.

A word on this clonotype: Relative to the germline gene, one junction end is altered; a read error may explain this. The chain uses TRBV5-3 and TRBJ1-4; 8 positions agree with TRBD1. TRBV5-3 is an ORF; its function is uncertain. There are 17 residues in the CDR3. The CDR3 here is CASSLFVQGAMGEKLFF. The CDR3 DNA reads as TGTGCCAGCAGCTTGTTCGTTCAGGGGGCAATGGGTGAAAAACTGTTTTTT.

The table lists this clonotype with many counts. This sequence joins TRBV5-1 and TRBJ1-1; TRBD1 matches at 8 bases. The trim removed 2 bases at V and 1 base at J, leaving 7 bases unmatched. Germline values: CDR1 SGHRS, CDR2 YFSETQ. This CDR3 has 16 amino acids. CDR3 in DNA: TGCGCCAGCAGCTTTAGACAGGGGAGCACGAACACTGAAGCTTTCTTT. Its translation is CASSFRQGSTNTEAFF. Looking up the rest from reference TRBV5-1 and TRBJ1-1 gives the full variable domain: KAGVTQTPRYLIKTRGQQVTLSCSPISGHRSVSWYQQTPGQGLQFLFEYFSETQRNKGNFPGRFSGRQFSNSRSEMNVSTLELGDSALYLCASSFRQGSTNTEAFFGQGTRLTVV.

This clonotype was counted at least ten times. The chain carries TRBV6-2 or TRBV6-3 and TRBJ2-7, with D perhaps TRBD1 (5 bases). Germline-derived CDR1 and CDR2 are MNHEY and SVGEGT. The length of the CDR3 is 12 residues. V was shortened by 5 bases and J by 5 bases, with 10 bases between the two germline ends. The CDR3 loop is CASSTGPNEQYF. The CDR3 nucleotides read TGTGCCAGCAGTACAGGTCCCAACGAGCAGTACTTC.

At least ten counts were recorded for this clonotype. CDR3 residues: CASSVDRSYEQYF. CDR3 in DNA: TGTGCCAGCAGCGTGGACAGGTCCTACGAGCAGTACTTC. The chain is built from TRBV7-2 and TRBJ2-7; 7 bases are a match to TRBD1. The CDR3 covers 13 residues. Per the germline V gene, CDR1 is SGHTA and CDR2 is FQGNSA. Trimming removed 5 bases from V and 1 base from J; junction bases left unmatched: 2.

Ten or more counts support this clonotype. The chain couples TRBV3-1 to TRBJ1-1, with D tentatively TRBD1 (6 bases). CDR3 length: 12 amino acids. In germline, CDR1 is LGHDT, CDR2 YNNKEL (reference sequence). Trimming pared 2 bases from V and 9 bases from J, leaving 10 bases between. CDR3 amino acids: CASSQRTDKAFF. Here the CDR3 DNA reads TGTGCCAGCAGCCAAAGGACAGATAAAGCTTTCTTT.

There are many counts of this clonotype. The genes are TRBV13 and TRBJ2-5, with TRBD1 as a possible D gene (5 bases). CDR1 and CDR2 from the germline V gene are PRHDT and FYEKMQ (reference sequence). The CDR3 spans 14 residues. V was shortened by 5 bases and J by 2 bases, with 12 bases between the two germline ends. The CDR3, as DNA: TGTGCCAGCAGCCTCTACAGGAGACAAGAGACCCAGTACTTC. Protein sequence: CASSLYRRQETQYF.

This clonotype was picked up many times. The rearrangement joins TRBV19 to TRBJ1-4; the D is unclear. Germline-derived CDR1 and CDR2 are LNHDA and SQIVND (reference sequence). Trimming removed 3 bases at V and 0 bases at J, with 11 bases between. The CDR3 is 16 residues long. CDR3 sequence reads: CASSIGRIATNEKLFF. Here the CDR3 DNA reads TGTGCCAGTAGTATCGGACGGATTGCAACTAATGAAAAACTGTTTTTT. The full variable domain, its missing parts supplied by reference TRBV19 and TRBJ1-4, is DGGITQSPKYLFRKEGQNVTLSCEQNLNHDAMYWYRQDPGQGLRLIYYSQIVNDFQKGDIAEGYSVSREKKESFPLTVTSAQKNPTAFYLCASSIGRIATNEKLFFGSGTQLSVL.

The chain employs TRBV5-6 and TRBJ2-3, with 11 bases aligning to TRBD2. This CDR3 contains 17 residues. The ends lost 2 bases at V and 5 bases at J; junction bases unmatched: 10. Germline V lookup: CDR1 SGHDT, CDR2 YYEEEE. CDR3 coding DNA: TGTGCCAGCAGCTTAACCTCTAGCGGGGGGTCCCTAGATACGCAGTATTTT. Its translation is CASSLTSSGGSLDTQYF. Using reference TRBV5-6 and TRBJ2-3 for the parts outside the CDR3, the full variable domain is DAGVTQSPTHLIKTRGQQVTLRCSPKSGHDTVSWYQQALGQGPQFIFQYYEEEERQRGNFPDRFSGHQFPNYSSELNVNALLLGDSALYLCASSLTSSGGSLDTQYFGPGTRLTVL.

This chain links TRBV11-1 with TRBJ2-7; 9 bases map to TRBD1. The germline gives CDR1 SGHAT, CDR2 FQDESV (reference sequence). The CDR3 spans 17 residues. After removal of 5 bases from V and 5 bases from J, the junction contained 16 bases not matched to a gene. The CDR3 here is CASSRTLPGQGRHEQYF. For the CDR3, the DNA is TGTGCCAGCAGCCGAACCCTTCCGGGACAGGGCCGCCACGAGCAGTACTTC.

This clonotype has at least ten counts. The V and J genes are TRBV5-1 and TRBJ2-1; 11 bases map to TRBD2. Trimming cost V 5 bases and J 2 bases; bases outside gene matches: 3. The CDR3 length is 15 residues. Germline V CDR1 and CDR2: SGHRS, YFSETQ. DNA for the CDR3: TGCGCCAGCAGAACTAGCGGGAGTACCTACAATGAGCAGTTCTTC. Protein sequence: CASRTSGSTYNEQFF.

This clonotype was counted many times. The CDR3 bases are TGTGCCAGCAGTCAGACAGGGTACCGTCAGCCCCAGCATTTT. Translated: CASSQTGYRQPQHF. The V gene is TRBV7-2, the J gene TRBJ1-5; 7 nucleotides align to TRBD1. Per the germline V gene, CDR1 is SGHTA and CDR2 is FQGNSA. The junction had 8 bases not matched to a gene; V was cut back by 6 bases and J by 6 bases. CDR3 length: 14 residues. Based on the CDR3 plus reference TRBV7-2 and TRBJ1-5, the full variable domain is GAGVSQSPSNKVTEKGKDVELRCDPISGHTALYWYRQSLGQGLEFLIYFQGNSAPDKSGLPSDRFSAERTGGSVSTLTIQRTQQEDSAVYLCASSQTGYRQPQHFGDGTRLSIL.

This clonotype was found many times. As DNA, the CDR3 is TGTGCCAGTAGTCCGGGTCACGCGAACACCGGGGAGCTGTTTTTT. It codes for CASSPGHANTGELFF. This rearrangement joins TRBV19 to TRBJ2-2; D gene unclear. CDR3 size: 15 residues. Germline loops: CDR1 LNHDA, CDR2 SQIVND (reference sequence). Trimming removed 5 bases at V and 0 bases at J, with 10 bases between. Based on the CDR3 plus reference TRBV19 and TRBJ2-2, the full variable domain is DGGITQSPKYLFRKEGQNVTLSCEQNLNHDAMYWYRQDPGQGLRLIYYSQIVNDFQKGDIAEGYSVSREKKESFPLTVTSAQKNPTAFYLCASSPGHANTGELFFGEGSRLTVL.

This clonotype was seen at least ten times. The chain couples TRBV24-1 to TRBJ2-3, with TRBD2 matching over 7 bases. Trimming cost V 7 bases and J 2 bases; bases outside gene matches: 5. Germline V gene data show CDR1 as KGHDR and CDR2 as SFDVKD. This CDR3 region has 14 residues. The CDR3 protein is CATSLRENTDTQYF. For the CDR3, the DNA is TGTGCCACCAGCCTGCGGGAGAACACAGATACGCAGTATTTT.

In this sample, this clonotype turned up many times. This sequence joins TRBV7-9 and TRBJ2-4; weak D call: TRBD2 (5 bases). The CDR3 contains 16 residues. Trimming removed 6 bases at V and 1 base at J, with 16 bases between. Germline CDR1 reads SEHNR; CDR2 reads FQNEAQ (reference sequence). DNA for the CDR3: TGTGCCAGCAGTGGATCATCGACGGGGGCCAAAAACATTCAGTACTTC. It is translated as CASSGSSTGAKNIQYF.

This clonotype was recorded many times. The gene calls are TRBV27 and TRBJ2-7, with D perhaps being TRBD1 or TRBD2 (5 bases each). The length of the CDR3 is 15 residues. The V gene lost 6 bases and the J gene lost 0 bases, with 15 bases spanning the gap. The germline V gene encodes CDR1 MNHEY and CDR2 SMNVEV (reference sequence). Here the CDR3 reads CASRGVRGSSYEQYF. The CDR3 DNA sequence: TGTGCCAGCAGGGGGGTACGGGGAAGCTCCTACGAGCAGTACTTC.

The chain carries TRBV19 and TRBJ1-1; the D gene is possibly TRBD1 (6 bases). This CDR3 has 14 amino acids. Germline CDR1 is LNHDA and CDR2 is SQIVND (reference sequence). V lost 8 bases and J 0 bases, leaving 13 bases between the germline ends. CDR3 DNA sequence: TGTGCCAGTTGGAAGGGGGGAATGAACACTGAAGCTTTCTTT. Translating it yields CASWKGGMNTEAFF.

Concerning this clonotype: With a far larger clone one base away, a read error is the likely cause. The V and J genes are TRBV9 and TRBJ2-2; maybe TRBD2 (5 bases). V was pared by 4 bases and J by 1 base, with 11 bases between. This CDR3 has 15 amino acids. Per the germline V gene, CDR1 is SGDLS and CDR2 is YYNGEE. The CDR3 loop is CASSKLVVNTGELFF. In DNA form, the CDR3 reads TGTGCCAGCAGCAAACTAGTGGTGAACACCGGGGAGCTGTTTTTT.

This clonotype was recorded at least ten times. The chain is built from TRBV20-1 and TRBJ2-1; 11 positions match TRBD2. The germline V gene encodes CDR1 DFQATT and CDR2 SNEGSKA (reference sequence). This CDR3 has 15 amino acids. J lost 4 bases, V lost 3 bases, and 5 bases had no gene match. CDR3 sequence reads: CSASRSSGGYNEQFF. The CDR3 region has the DNA TGCAGTGCTAGCCGCTCTAGCGGGGGGTACAATGAGCAGTTCTTC.

There are many counts of this clonotype. This chain uses TRBV7-3 with TRBJ2-7, with 7 positions matching TRBD1. The V segment lost 1 base and the J segment 2 bases; nucleotides outside the gene matches: 5. The CDR3 is 15 residues long. CDR1 is SGHTA and CDR2 is FQGTGA in the germline V gene. The CDR3 loop reads CASSLITGQPYEQYF. CDR3 bases: TGTGCCAGCAGCTTAATAACGGGACAGCCCTACGAGCAGTACTTC.